Reported below is one TCR beta chain. This clone's antigen is unknown. Nothing much larger sits one base from this clone, and base qualities are not available. The entry originates in a study of neurological immune-mediated disorders (dated by TCRdb to about 2019). Background for the entire study: Among the roughly 35 multiple sclerosis patients, relapsing-remitting MS accounted for around 31 and secondary progressive MS accounted for 3. The approximately 96 TCR-beta libraries covered PBMC samples along with longitudinal samples, technical triplicates, and paired sorted CD4+ and CD8+ T-cell subsets. The cohort included about 66 subjects: about 14 with HAM/TSP, some 35 with multiple sclerosis, and roughly 20 healthy controls. The study compared peripheral blood TCR-beta repertoires of HTLV-I-associated myelopathy (HAM/TSP) patients, multiple sclerosis patients and healthy controls using UMI-based sequencing.

Broad study findings and their caveats: No identical CDR3 amino acid sequences were found to be shared among expanded clones across subjects, suggesting that TCR-beta repertoires were private in all groups. No clinical or MRI features were associated with the MS cluster, and the authors said that larger cohorts are needed. TCR clonal expansion was greatest in HAM/TSP patients and smallest in MS patients, who ranked below even healthy controls. In phylogenetic analysis, the repertoires of 18 of 34 MS patients grouped into a cluster of related CDR3 sequences, which suggests a possible signature at the repertoire level.

At the junction V is shortened by 1 base and J by 5 bases, with 9 bases in between. The CDR3 runs 13 amino acids, cysteine and phenylalanine included. Only CDR3 DNA remains: 39 bases, in frame from the first base. Sequences KGHSH (CDR1) and LQKENI (CDR2) are obtained from the germline V gene. Unsorted PBMC libraries were generated from 2 million PBMCs stored in RNAlater at -80 °C until RNA extraction. The multiple sclerosis patients were enrolled in a US clinical protocol that used magnetic resonance imaging to evaluate disease progression. PBMCs were separated from peripheral blood using Ficoll-Hypaque density gradient centrifugation and then cryopreserved in liquid nitrogen. cDNA was synthesized by template-switch 5'RACE using a primer with a 10-nucleotide random unique molecular identifier that tagged each TCR transcript. Every sequencing run yielded over 200 million TCR-beta sequences covering 15-18 subjects. The RNeasy kit was used to extract total RNA. The KAPA Real-time Library Amplification kit was used to amplify TCR-beta VDJ regions with primers targeting the TCR constant region and the 5'RACE anchor. Sample indexes and Illumina adaptors were added in a first PCR, and a second PCR then increased library yield. The roughly 650 bp TCR product was size-selected on a 2% E-gel SizeSelection system after Ampure bead purification. Before pooling, libraries had their quality checked on a Bioanalyzer, their concentration measured with Qubit, and their quantity determined with the Kapa Library Quantification kit. Paired-end 2 x 150 bp sequencing of the libraries was performed on an Illumina HiSeq 2500. To increase sequence diversity, about 25-31% phiX was spiked into each library pool. The study's own analysis went as follows. Quality-filtered reads were processed with the UMI-based MiGEC pipeline, which removed over 80% of raw TCR sequences during error correction. VDJ genes were aligned to IMGT germline references, and each clonotype was defined by a unique CDR3 amino acid sequence together with V-J genes. Clonal expansion, Shannon diversity and CDR3 relatedness (CalcPairwiseDistances, ClusterSamples) were evaluated with VDJtools, and phylogenetic trees were built with CLCbio workbench. A clone was classed as expanded if it had 8 or more unique UMIs, a cutoff based on coefficient-of-variation modelling across technical triplicates. The public reads were reanalyzed by TCRdb: fastp trimming at Q25, MiXCR alignment, in-frame beta chains only. Entries that share a CDR3 protein sequence are merged under the most common genes and DNA. TCRdb, not the authors, supplied the V and J calls. The sample table holds tens of thousands of distinct CDR3 sequences, of which about 4.1% were seen once. Less than 2.5% of the sample lies in the top ten.

The V and J genes are TRBV18 and TRBJ2-7; the D gene cannot be named for sure. Sequencing was done on a sample of PBMCs. The TCR comes from a man aged 25-40 years with multiple sclerosis. The encoded CDR3 is CASSPRRDDEQYF. In nucleotide form, the sequence is TGTGCCAGCTCACCACGTAGAGACGACGAGCAGTACTTC.